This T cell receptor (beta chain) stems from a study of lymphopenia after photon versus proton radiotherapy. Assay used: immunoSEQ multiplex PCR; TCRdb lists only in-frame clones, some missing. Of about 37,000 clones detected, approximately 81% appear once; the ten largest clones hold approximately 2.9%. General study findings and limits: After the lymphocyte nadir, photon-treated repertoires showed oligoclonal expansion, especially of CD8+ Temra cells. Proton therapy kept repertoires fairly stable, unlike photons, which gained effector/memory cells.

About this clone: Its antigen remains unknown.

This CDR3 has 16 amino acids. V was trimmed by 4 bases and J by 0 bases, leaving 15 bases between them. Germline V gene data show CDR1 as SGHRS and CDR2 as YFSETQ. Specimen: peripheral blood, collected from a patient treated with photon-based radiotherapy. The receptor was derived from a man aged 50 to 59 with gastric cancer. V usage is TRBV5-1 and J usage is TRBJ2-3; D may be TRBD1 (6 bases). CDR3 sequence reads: CASSPGAGASTDTQYF. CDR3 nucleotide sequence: TGCGCCAGCAGCCCTGGGGCAGGGGCTAGCACAGATACGCAGTATTTT.